The T cell receptor beta chain under discussion was sequenced for a study of post-analysis software for immune sequencing data. Study-wide results and limits: Significantly decreased normalized Chao1 diversity was recorded for multiple sclerosis patients relative to controls. Pronounced co-clustering by F measure was evident among identically batched samples.

This clonotype was seen only a few times. The antigen is not known. Unique molecular identifiers were carried by the TCR beta cDNA libraries. TCRdb itself ran the PCR reads through MiXCR, one entry per CDR3 protein. This table has fewer than 850,000 distinct CDR3 sequences, approximately 30% appearing once. The clonotype originates from a girl between 10 and 17 years old with multiple sclerosis. Sequencing was performed on blood.

CDR3 DNA: TGTGCCAGCAGCCCCCCTGGCGGGGTAGCCTATCATGAGCAGTTCTTC. It translates to CASSPPGGVAYHEQFF. The rearrangement links TRBV12-3 or TRBV12-4 to TRBJ2-1, with D possibly matching TRBD2 (6 bases). The CDR3 is 16 amino acids. V was trimmed by 6 bases and J by 8 bases, leaving 23 bases between them.